This TCR beta chain emerged from a study of CD8+ T cells in alopecia areata (dated by TCRdb to 2016 to 2019). At the level of the whole study: The treated patients took part in an open-label pilot trial in which moderate-to-severe alopecia areata was treated with oral tofacitinib at 5 to 10 mg twice daily. Patients received tofacitinib for 6 to 18 months and were then followed off drug for 6 months to check for delayed response and recurrence. Disease severity in treated patients was measured with the SALT score, which quantifies the percentage of affected scalp surface area. High-throughput TCRbeta sequencing was used to examine T cell clonal expansion in alopecia areata in both the C3H/HeJ mouse model and human patients. In humans, TCRbeta sequencing was performed on scalp tissue and on sorted CD4+ and CD8+ peripheral blood T cells from healthy controls and from patients with patchy or totalis/universalis alopecia areata. Biopsies were taken from tofacitinib-treated patients at baseline and at 4 and 24 weeks of treatment, and a later scalp biopsy was taken in several of the tofacitinib-treated patients. Scalp clonality was compared among normal scalp (n=4), patchy alopecia areata scalp (n=8), and alopecia totalis/universalis scalp (n=8). The RNA source kit depended on sample type: the PAXgene miRNA kit for fixed scalp, the miRNeasy kit for PBMCs, and the RNeasy kit for mouse skin. Amplification of TCRbeta CDR3 regions was done by immunoSEQ multiplex PCR using 35 Vbeta forward primers and 13 Jbeta reverse primers. The paper's findings and limits, for the study overall: TCR sequences shared between patients were less clear than in mice, possibly partly because of HLA diversity in the patient population. Compared with normal scalp, lesional scalp had higher clonality and more expanded CD8+ clones, particularly in alopecia totalis/universalis, a pattern that suggests antigenic drive. With tofacitinib, both scalp clonality and the number of expanded CD8+ clones among the top 100 scalp clones went down significantly. Many expanded lesional clones were found to persist in scalp and blood during tofacitinib treatment, and relapse after treatment cessation may be partly explained by this persistence. Because the treated cohort was small and had just a single nonresponder, larger studies are needed to establish links between baseline CD8+ expansion and response. Unlike mouse skin, which is dominated by gammadelta T cells, normal human skin has resident alphabeta T cells that are also sequenced, and this complicates analysis of the scalp TCR repertoire.

From its cysteine to its phenylalanine, the CDR3 spans 17 amino acids. CDR3 DNA is the only sequence kept; it has 51 bases, read in frame from the first base. Libraries were prepared through the immunoSEQ multiplex PCR assay. For TCR sequencing, RNA was extracted from every sample and reverse transcribed into cDNA to serve as template. SuperScript III was used to make first-strand cDNA, primed with a 2:1 mix of oligo-dT and random hexamers. Amplification bias was assessed with a synthetic immune receptor repertoire, and residual bias was removed computationally. On the authors' methods: After raw reads were preprocessed to remove errors, the CDR3 was defined following IMGT conventions as running from the conserved cysteine to phenylalanine. Clonality was computed by normalizing Shannon entropy by log2 of the number of productive unique TCRs and subtracting the result from 1. Whether scalp clones were CD4 or CD8 was inferred by matching scalp TCRbeta sequences against CD4 and CD8 repertoires sorted from blood. The table was pulled from immuneACCESS by TCRdb, which kept in-frame rearrangements only. Such tables lose some clones; where checked, under half of the loss comes from unresolved V genes, and the rest has no known cause. V and J calls plus clone size are reproduced from that table; the DNA served to infer D and trimming. This sample holds about 140,000 clones; around four fifths were observed only once. The top ten clonotypes cover 20% to 30% of the sample.

The time point label, as the study defines it: around 4 weeks on oral tofacitinib. Sample treatment or condition, as interpreted from the label and publication: oral pan-JAK inhibitor, 5-10 mg twice daily. From alopecia areata patients, peripheral blood was collected along with lesional scalp punch biopsies. PBMCs were separated by density centrifugation and stained for CD3, CD4 and CD8, after which CD4+ and CD8+ T cells were sorted on a FACSAria. This clone was counted a few times. Its antigen specificity is not known. Within one base of it there is no much larger clone, and no base qualities were kept.

The material sequenced was CD8+ T cells sorted from blood, taken at week 4, from a patient treated with tofacitinib. The sequence was collected from a human donor with alopecia areata. Rearrangement joined TRBV21-1 to TRBJ1-5; the table's D call TRBD1 went unverified against the DNA. TRBV21-1 is a listed pseudogene. CDR3 reads: CASSKVRDRGLDQPQHF. The nucleotide sequence reads TGTGCCAGCAGCAAAGTCCGGGACAGGGGGCTCGATCAGCCCCAGCATTTT.